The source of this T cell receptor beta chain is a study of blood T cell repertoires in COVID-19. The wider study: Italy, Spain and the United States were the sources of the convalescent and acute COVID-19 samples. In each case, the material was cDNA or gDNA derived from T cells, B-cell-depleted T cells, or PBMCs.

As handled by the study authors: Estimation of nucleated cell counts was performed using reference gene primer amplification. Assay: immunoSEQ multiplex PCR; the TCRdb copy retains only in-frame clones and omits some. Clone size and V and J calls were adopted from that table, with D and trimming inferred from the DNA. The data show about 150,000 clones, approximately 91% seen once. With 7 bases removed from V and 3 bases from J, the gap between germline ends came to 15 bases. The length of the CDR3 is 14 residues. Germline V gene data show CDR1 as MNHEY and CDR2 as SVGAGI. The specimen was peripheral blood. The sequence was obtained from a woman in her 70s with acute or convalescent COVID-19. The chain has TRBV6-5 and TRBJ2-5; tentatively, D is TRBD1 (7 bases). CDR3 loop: CASTGGTAEETQYF. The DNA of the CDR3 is TGTGCCAGCACCGGAGGGACAGCCGAAGAGACCCAGTACTTC.